The next 18 T cell receptor beta chains were all read from a single sample in a study of control samples from healthy donors and cancer patients. Some clones are missing from TCRdb's copy, which holds only in-frame ones; the method was immunoSEQ multiplex PCR. Of 50,000 or so clones in the sample, over 85% were seen once. The sample comprised PBMCs. The receptors shown here come from a woman aged 45 to 65 with head and neck cancer.

V gene TRBV2 combines with J gene TRBJ2-5; tentative D call: TRBD1 (6 bases). The V gene's germline CDR1 is SNHLY and CDR2 FYNNEI. The CDR3 consists of 10 residues. V lost 8 bases and J 7 bases, leaving 8 bases between the germline ends. CDR3 region: CASARGTQYF. The CDR3 DNA reads TGTGCCAGCGCCAGGGGGACCCAGTACTTC.

V gene TRBV18 combines with J gene TRBJ1-1; tentatively, D is TRBD1 (6 bases). Germline CDR1 KGHSH, CDR2 LQKENI. The CDR3 has 15 amino acids. Trimming stripped 3 bases from V and 2 bases from J, with 13 bases between. DNA of the CDR3: TGTGCCAGCTCACCTACAGGGATGGGAAACACTGAAGCTTTCTTT. Amino acids: CASSPTGMGNTEAFF.

There are a few counts of this clone. This rearrangement joins TRBV7-9 to TRBJ2-3; 8 positions agree with TRBD2. With 5 bases clipped from V and 2 bases from J, the junction kept 6 bases outside the gene matches. Germline V gene sequence: CDR1 SEHNR, CDR2 FQNEAQ (reference sequence). The CDR3 is 15 amino acids. Here the CDR3 reads CASSTAGAYTDTQYF. The DNA for the CDR3 is TGTGCCAGCAGCACAGCGGGAGCATACACAGATACGCAGTATTTT.

This rearrangement joins TRBV11-3 to TRBJ2-7; D might be TRBD1 or TRBD2, each matching 10 bases. The germline CDR1 and CDR2 sequences are SGHNT and YENEEA. The CDR3 is 18 residues long. V gave up 5 bases and J gave up 2 bases, with 25 bases separating them. The CDR3 spells CASSPGQGRTSGTYEQYF. The CDR3 DNA follows: TGTGCCAGCAGCCCGGGACAGGGGCGGACTAGCGGAACCTACGAGCAGTACTTC.

V usage is TRBV18 and J usage is TRBJ1-3; no clear D gene. CDR1 and CDR2 from the germline V gene are KGHSH and LQKENI. V lost 6 bases and J 8 bases, leaving 14 bases between the germline ends. CDR3 length: 13 amino acids. In nucleotides, the CDR3 is TGTGCCAGCTCTAAACCTACACCAGACACCATATATTTT. Protein sequence: CASSKPTPDTIYF. The full variable domain, completed using reference TRBV18 and TRBJ1-3, is NAGVMQNPRHLVRRRGQEARLRCSPMKGHSHVYWYRQLPEEGLKFMVYLQKENIIDESGMPKERFSAEFPKEGPSILRIQQVVRGDSAAYFCASSKPTPDTIYFGEGSWLTVV.

The chain has TRBV7-9 and TRBJ2-4, with 9 bases lining up with TRBD1. CDR1 and CDR2 from the germline V gene are SEHNR and FQNEAQ (reference sequence). CDR3 length: 13 residues. V shed 5 bases and J 8 bases; nucleotides not matched to a gene: 4. For the CDR3, the DNA is TGTGCCAGCAGCGAAGGGGACAGGGACATTCAGTACTTC. Its protein product is CASSEGDRDIQYF.

The chain couples TRBV14 to TRBJ2-1; no firm D call. Germline lookup yields CDR1 SGHDN and CDR2 FVKESK. The CDR3 is 14 residues long. The ends were cut back, 4 bases at V and 2 bases at J, with 9 bases in the middle. The CDR3 spells CASSLGIAYNEQFF. Here the CDR3 DNA reads TGTGCCAGCAGCCTTGGCATTGCCTACAATGAGCAGTTCTTC.

The chain combines TRBV2 with TRBJ1-1; D is possibly TRBD1 (6 bases). Deletions cut 1 base from V and 10 bases from J, with 16 bases between. The CDR3 loop spans 14 amino acids. Germline-derived CDR1 and CDR2 are SNHLY and FYNNEI. CDR3 nucleotides: TGTGCCAGCAGTGAAGGCCAGGGGACCCGGGGAGCTTTCTTT. This translates into CASSEGQGTRGAFF.

V usage is TRBV7-2 and J usage is TRBJ2-7; D is unclear. With 4 bases removed from V and 2 bases from J, the gap between germline ends came to 9 bases. There are 13 residues in the CDR3. Germline V CDR1 and CDR2: SGHTA, FQGNSA. CDR3 sequence reads: CASSSGHTYEQYF. The DNA of the CDR3 is TGTGCCAGCAGCTCGGGCCACACCTACGAGCAGTACTTC.

The rearrangement uses TRBV9 and TRBJ2-1; tentatively, D is TRBD2 (6 bases). CDR1 and CDR2 from the germline V gene are SGDLS and YYNGEE. V was shortened by 2 bases and J by 3 bases, with 12 bases between the two germline ends. The CDR3 length is 15 residues. CDR3 nucleotide sequence: TGTGCCAGCAGCGTTGGGGGAGCGGGCTACAATGAGCAGTTCTTC. Translation: CASSVGGAGYNEQFF.

The sample holds one count of this clone. The rearrangement links TRBV6-5 to TRBJ1-1; D unresolved. The CDR3 contains 14 residues. CDR1 and CDR2 (germline): MNHEY, SVGAGI. The germline V and J ends were trimmed by 5 bases and 1 base, with 11 bases remaining between them. As DNA, the CDR3 is TGTGCCAGCAGTAGGAGGGATACGAACACTGAAGCTTTCTTT. The encoded protein is CASSRRDTNTEAFF.

The gene calls are TRBV11-2 and TRBJ2-5; 8 bases fit TRBD2. The CDR3 length is 15 residues. Germline lookup yields CDR1 SGHAT and CDR2 FQNNGV. The V segment lost 3 bases and the J segment 5 bases; nucleotides outside the gene matches: 8. The CDR3 reads CASSFRGGSIETQYF. DNA for the CDR3: TGTGCCAGCAGCTTCCGGGGGGGCAGTATCGAGACCCAGTACTTC.

This chain joins TRBV2 and TRBJ2-3; 13 bases are shared with TRBD2. V dropped 5 bases and J dropped 1; count of bases not matched to a gene: 12. Germline loops: CDR1 SNHLY, CDR2 FYNNEI. CDR3 length: 19 amino acids. The DNA for the CDR3 is TGTGCCAGCAGTATCCGGACTAGCGGGGGAGGGTTGGGCACAGATACGCAGTATTTT. Its translation is CASSIRTSGGGLGTDTQYF.

The chain carries TRBV5-6 and TRBJ2-5; TRBD1 aligns across 10 bases. Trimming at V came to 3 bases and at J to 5 bases, leaving 4 bases not matched to a gene. The germline gives CDR1 SGHDT, CDR2 YYEEEE. This CDR3 has 14 residues. CDR3 residues: CASSWDRGMETQYF. CDR3 coding DNA: TGTGCCAGCAGCTGGGACAGGGGTATGGAGACCCAGTACTTC.

The genes are TRBV7-9 and TRBJ2-5; 9 positions match TRBD1. The ends lost 5 bases at V and 5 bases at J; junction bases unmatched: 6. The CDR3 covers 14 residues. In germline, CDR1 is SEHNR, CDR2 FQNEAQ (reference sequence). The CDR3 is CASSTRDRAETQYF. CDR3 bases: TGTGCCAGCAGCACCCGGGACAGGGCGGAGACCCAGTACTTC.

This clone was seen only a few times. The chain links TRBV9 to TRBJ2-2; TRBD2 matches 7 bases. The J segment lost 6 bases and the V segment lost 0 bases, leaving 8 bases of the junction unmatched. Germline V gene data show CDR1 as SGDLS and CDR2 as YYNGEE. This CDR3 has 16 amino acids. The DNA for the CDR3 is TGTGCCAGCAGCGTAGAACGCGGGAGAGGGGCCGGGGAGCTGTTTTTT. Its translation: CASSVERGRGAGELFF.

The chain recombines TRBV15 with TRBJ1-2; possibly TRBD1 for D (5 bases). CDR1 is LNHNV and CDR2 is YYDKDF in the germline V gene (reference sequence). The CDR3 spans 13 residues. Between the trimmed V and J ends, which lost 0 bases and 8 bases, there was a span of 10 bases. The CDR3 DNA follows: TGTGCCACCAGCAGAGATAGAGGGGCCGGCTACACCTTC. It is translated as CATSRDRGAGYTF.

This chain joins TRBV3-1 (or the pseudogene TRBV3-2) and TRBJ2-3; 13 nucleotides line up with TRBD2. Germline values: CDR1 LGHDT, CDR2 YNNKEL (reference sequence). CDR3 length: 15 residues. V lost 4 bases, J lost 9 bases, and 7 bases stayed unmatched. CDR3 nucleotide sequence: TGTGCCAGCAGCCTTTTACTAGCGGGAGGGCACACGCAGTATTTT. This sequence encodes CASSLLLAGGHTQYF.